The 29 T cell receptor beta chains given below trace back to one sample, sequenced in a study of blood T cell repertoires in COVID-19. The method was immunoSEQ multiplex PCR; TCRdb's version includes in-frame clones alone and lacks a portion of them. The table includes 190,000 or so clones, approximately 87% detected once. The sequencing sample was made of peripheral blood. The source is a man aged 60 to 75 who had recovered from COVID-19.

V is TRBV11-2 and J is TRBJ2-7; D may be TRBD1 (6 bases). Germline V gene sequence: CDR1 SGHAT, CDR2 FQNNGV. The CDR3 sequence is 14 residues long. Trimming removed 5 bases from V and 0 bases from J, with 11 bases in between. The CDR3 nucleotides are TGTGCCAGCAGCCGGGACATCAACTCCTACGAGCAGTACTTC. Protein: CASSRDINSYEQYF.

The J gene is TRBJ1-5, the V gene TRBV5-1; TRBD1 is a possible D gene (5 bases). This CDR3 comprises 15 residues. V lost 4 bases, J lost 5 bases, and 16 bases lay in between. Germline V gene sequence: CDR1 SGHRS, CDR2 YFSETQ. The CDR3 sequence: CASSPALGGDQPQHF. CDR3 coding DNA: TGCGCCAGCAGCCCGGCCCTGGGGGGGGATCAGCCCCAGCATTTT.

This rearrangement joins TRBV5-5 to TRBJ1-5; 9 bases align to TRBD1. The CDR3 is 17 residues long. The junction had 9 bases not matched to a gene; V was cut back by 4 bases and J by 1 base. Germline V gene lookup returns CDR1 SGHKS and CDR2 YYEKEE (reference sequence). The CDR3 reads CASSSTGGGDSNQPQHF. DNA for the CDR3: TGTGCCAGCAGCAGCACAGGGGGCGGGGACAGCAATCAGCCCCAGCATTTT.

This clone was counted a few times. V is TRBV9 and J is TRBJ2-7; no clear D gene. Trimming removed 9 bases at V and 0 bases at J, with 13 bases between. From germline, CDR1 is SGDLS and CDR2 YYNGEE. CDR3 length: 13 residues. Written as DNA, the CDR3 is TGTGCCATCCTCAACTACGGCTCCTACGAGCAGTACTTC. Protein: CAILNYGSYEQYF.

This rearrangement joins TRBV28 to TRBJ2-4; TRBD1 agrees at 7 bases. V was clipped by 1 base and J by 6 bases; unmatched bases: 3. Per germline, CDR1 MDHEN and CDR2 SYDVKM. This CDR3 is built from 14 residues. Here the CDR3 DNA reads TGTGCCAGCAGTTTATTCGACAGGGTAAACATTCAGTACTTC. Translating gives CASSLFDRVNIQYF. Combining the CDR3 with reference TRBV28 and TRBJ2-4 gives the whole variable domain DVKVTQSSRYLVKRTGEKVFLECVQDMDHENMFWYRQDPGLGLRLIYFSYDVKMKEKGDIPEGYSVSREKKERFSLILESASTNQTSMYLCASSLFDRVNIQYFGAGTRLSVL.

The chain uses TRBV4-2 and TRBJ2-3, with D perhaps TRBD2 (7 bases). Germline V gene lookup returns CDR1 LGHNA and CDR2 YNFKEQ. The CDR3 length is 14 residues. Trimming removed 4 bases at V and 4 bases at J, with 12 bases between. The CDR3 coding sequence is TGTGCCAGCAGCCTCCGCGGGGGCTCAGATACGCAGTATTTT. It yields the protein CASSLRGGSDTQYF.

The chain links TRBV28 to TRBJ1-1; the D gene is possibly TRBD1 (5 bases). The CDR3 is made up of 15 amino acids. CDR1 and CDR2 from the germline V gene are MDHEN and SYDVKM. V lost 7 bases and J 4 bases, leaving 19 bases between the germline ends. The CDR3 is CASMRGGARSTEAFF. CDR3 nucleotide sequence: TGTGCCAGCATGCGGGGGGGTGCTCGCAGCACTGAAGCTTTCTTT.

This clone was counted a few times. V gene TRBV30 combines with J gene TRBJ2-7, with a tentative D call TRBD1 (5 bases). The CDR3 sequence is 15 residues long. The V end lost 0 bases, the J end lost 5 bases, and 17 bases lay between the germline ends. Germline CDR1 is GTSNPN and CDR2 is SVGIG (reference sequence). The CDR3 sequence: CAWSVTGRVSDEQYF. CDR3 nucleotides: TGTGCCTGGAGTGTAACTGGCAGGGTATCAGACGAGCAGTACTTC.

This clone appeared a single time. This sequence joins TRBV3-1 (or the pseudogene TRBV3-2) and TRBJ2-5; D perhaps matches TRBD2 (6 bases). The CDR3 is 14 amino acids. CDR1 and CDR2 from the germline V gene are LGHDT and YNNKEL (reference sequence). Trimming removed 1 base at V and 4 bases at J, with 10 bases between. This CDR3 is CASSQALATETQYF. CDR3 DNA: TGTGCCAGCAGCCAAGCACTAGCAACAGAGACCCAGTACTTC.

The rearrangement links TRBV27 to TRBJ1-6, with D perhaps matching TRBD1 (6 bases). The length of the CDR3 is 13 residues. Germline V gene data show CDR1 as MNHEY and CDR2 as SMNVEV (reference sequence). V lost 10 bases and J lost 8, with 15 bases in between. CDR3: CATTDRVDSPLHF. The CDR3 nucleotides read TGTGCCACCACGGACAGAGTGGATTCACCCCTCCACTTT.

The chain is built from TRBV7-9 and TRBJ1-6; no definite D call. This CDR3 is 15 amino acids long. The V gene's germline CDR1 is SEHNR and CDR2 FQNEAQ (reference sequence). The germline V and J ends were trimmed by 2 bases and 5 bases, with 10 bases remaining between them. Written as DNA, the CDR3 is TGTGCCAGCAGCTTATATTCGGGTGATAATTCACCCCTCCACTTT. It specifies CASSLYSGDNSPLHF.

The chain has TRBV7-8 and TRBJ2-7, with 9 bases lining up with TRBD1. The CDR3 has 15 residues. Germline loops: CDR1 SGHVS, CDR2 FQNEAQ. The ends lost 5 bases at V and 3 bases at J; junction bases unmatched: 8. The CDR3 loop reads CASSREGTGFYEQYF. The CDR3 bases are TGTGCCAGCAGCCGAGAGGGGACAGGGTTCTACGAGCAGTACTTC.

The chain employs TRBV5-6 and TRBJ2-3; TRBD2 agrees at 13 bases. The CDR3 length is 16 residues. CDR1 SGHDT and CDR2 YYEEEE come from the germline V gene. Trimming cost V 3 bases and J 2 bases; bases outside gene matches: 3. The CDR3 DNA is TGTGCCAGCAGCTACGGGACTAGCGGGACCACAGATACGCAGTATTTT. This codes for CASSYGTSGTTDTQYF.

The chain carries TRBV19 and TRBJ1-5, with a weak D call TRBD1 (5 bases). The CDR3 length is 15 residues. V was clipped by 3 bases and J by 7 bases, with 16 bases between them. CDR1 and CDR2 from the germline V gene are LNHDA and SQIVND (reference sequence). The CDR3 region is CASSIDAGVRQPQHF. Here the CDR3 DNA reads TGTGCCAGTAGTATCGATGCGGGGGTTCGACAGCCCCAGCATTTT.

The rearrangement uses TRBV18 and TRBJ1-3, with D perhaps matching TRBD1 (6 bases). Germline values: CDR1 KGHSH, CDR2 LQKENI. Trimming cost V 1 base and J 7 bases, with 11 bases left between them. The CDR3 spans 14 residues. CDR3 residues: CASSPRGQGNTIYF. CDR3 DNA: TGTGCCAGCTCACCACGGGGGCAGGGTAACACCATATATTTT.

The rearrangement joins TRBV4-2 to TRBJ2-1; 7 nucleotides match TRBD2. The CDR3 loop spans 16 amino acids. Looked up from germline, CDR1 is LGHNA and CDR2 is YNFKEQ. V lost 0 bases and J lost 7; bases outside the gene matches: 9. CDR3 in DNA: TGTGCCAGCAGCCAAGAACAACGGGGGGTCGGGAATGAGCAGTTCTTC. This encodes CASSQEQRGVGNEQFF.

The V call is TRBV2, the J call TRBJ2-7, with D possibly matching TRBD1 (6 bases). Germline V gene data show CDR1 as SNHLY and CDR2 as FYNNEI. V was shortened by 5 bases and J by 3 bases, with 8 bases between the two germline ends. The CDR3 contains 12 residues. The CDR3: CASSTQGYEQYF. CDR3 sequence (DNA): TGTGCCAGCAGTACACAGGGCTACGAGCAGTACTTC.

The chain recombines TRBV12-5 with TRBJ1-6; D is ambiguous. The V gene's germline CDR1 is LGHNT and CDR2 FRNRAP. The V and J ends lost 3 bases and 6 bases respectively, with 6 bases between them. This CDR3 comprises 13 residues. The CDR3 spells CASGLTANSPLHF. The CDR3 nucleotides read TGTGCTAGTGGTTTAACAGCTAATTCACCCCTCCACTTT.

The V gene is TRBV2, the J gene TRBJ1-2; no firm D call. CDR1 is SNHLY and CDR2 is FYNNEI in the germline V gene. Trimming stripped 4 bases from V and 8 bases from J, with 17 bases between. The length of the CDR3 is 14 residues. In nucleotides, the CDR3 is TGTGCCAGCAGTGCTGCGAGGATGAATGCAGGCTACACCTTC. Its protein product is CASSAARMNAGYTF.

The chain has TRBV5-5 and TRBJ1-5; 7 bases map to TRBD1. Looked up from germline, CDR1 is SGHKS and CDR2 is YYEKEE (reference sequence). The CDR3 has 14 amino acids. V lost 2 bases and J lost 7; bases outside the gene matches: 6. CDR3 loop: CASSLQGTYQPQHF. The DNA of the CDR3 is TGTGCCAGCAGCTTACAGGGGACGTACCAGCCCCAGCATTTT.

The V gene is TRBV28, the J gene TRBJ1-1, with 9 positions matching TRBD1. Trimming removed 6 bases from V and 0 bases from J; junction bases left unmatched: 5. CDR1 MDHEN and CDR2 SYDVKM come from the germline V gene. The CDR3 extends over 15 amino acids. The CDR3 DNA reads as TGTGCCAGCAGACGGGACAGGGTATTGAACACTGAAGCTTTCTTT. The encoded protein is CASRRDRVLNTEAFF.

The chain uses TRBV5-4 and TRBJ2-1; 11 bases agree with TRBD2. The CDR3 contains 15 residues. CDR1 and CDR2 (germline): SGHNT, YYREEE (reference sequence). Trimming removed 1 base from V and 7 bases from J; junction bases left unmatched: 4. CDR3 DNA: TGTGCCAGCAGCTTGCGGACTAGCGGGCTTAATGAGCAGTTCTTC. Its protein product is CASSLRTSGLNEQFF.

The DNA of the CDR3 is TGTGCCAGCAGCCAATCCGGTGCGAGGAGAAATGAGCAGTTCTTC. Protein product: CASSQSGARRNEQFF. The chain uses TRBV3-1 (or the pseudogene TRBV3-2) and TRBJ2-1; D not certain. Trimming stripped 2 bases from V and 7 bases from J, with 15 bases between. This CDR3 region has 15 residues. CDR1 and CDR2 from the germline V gene are LGHDT and YNNKEL (reference sequence).

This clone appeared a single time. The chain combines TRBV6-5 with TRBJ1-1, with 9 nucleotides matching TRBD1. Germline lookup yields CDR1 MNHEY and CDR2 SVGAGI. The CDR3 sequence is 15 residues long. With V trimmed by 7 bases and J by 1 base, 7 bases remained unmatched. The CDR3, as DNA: TGTGCCAGCAATTGGCGGACAGGGGCGAACACTGAAGCTTTCTTT. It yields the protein CASNWRTGANTEAFF.

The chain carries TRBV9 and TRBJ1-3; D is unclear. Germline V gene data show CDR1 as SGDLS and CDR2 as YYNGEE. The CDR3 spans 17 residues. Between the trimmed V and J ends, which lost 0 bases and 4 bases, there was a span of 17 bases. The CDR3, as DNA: TGTGCCAGCAGCGTAGTTTCAGGCCGGAGGTCCGGAAACACCATATATTTT. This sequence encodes CASSVVSGRRSGNTIYF.

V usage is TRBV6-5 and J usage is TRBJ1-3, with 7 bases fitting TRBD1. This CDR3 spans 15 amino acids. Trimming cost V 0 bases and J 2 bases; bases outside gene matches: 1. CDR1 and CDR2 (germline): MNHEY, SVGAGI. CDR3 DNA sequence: TGTGCCAGCAGTTACTCGGGGACAGCTGGAAACACCATATATTTT. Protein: CASSYSGTAGNTIYF.

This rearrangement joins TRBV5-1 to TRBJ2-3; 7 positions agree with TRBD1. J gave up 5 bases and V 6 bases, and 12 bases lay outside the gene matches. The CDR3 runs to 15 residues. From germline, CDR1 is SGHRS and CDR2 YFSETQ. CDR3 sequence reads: CASTGEGAGEDTQYF. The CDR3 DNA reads TGCGCCAGCACCGGTGAGGGGGCCGGAGAAGATACGCAGTATTTT.

The CDR3 region is CASSSTGYSTDTQYF. In DNA, the CDR3 is TGTGCCAGCAGCTCCACAGGGTACAGCACAGATACGCAGTATTTT. V is TRBV5-5 and J is TRBJ2-3, with D possibly TRBD1 on 6 matching bases. Germline V gene data show CDR1 as SGHKS and CDR2 as YYEKEE (reference sequence). V was shortened by 3 bases and J by 0 bases, with 11 bases between the two germline ends. The CDR3 contains 15 residues.

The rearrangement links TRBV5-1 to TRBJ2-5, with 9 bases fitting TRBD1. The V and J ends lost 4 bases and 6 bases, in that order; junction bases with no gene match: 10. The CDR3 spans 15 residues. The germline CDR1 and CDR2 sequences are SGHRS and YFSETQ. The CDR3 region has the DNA TGCGCCAGCAGCCAGGACAGGGGCCCAAGCCAGACCCAGTACTTC. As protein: CASSQDRGPSQTQYF.